A single sample gave rise to the 24 T cell receptor beta chains below, sequenced in a study of cytotoxic CD8 clonotypes in ibrutinib-treated CLL (dated by TCRdb to the early 2020s). This sample's time point label indicates: eleven to twelve months on ibrutinib. To prepare the library, the immunoSEQ multiplex PCR assay was applied. Entries here come from immuneACCESS through TCRdb and include only in-frame sequences with V and J called. Some clones fail to appear in such tables; in the studies checked, an unresolved V gene covers under half of the shortfall, and the cause of the remainder is unknown. This sample holds some 200,000 clones; about three quarters were observed only once. Together, the top ten hold roughly 5.8% of the sample. The source was PBMCs, collected after 12 months of ibrutinib treatment. These receptors originate from a human donor with chronic lymphocytic leukemia.

The V gene is TRBV11-3, the J gene TRBJ2-1, with a tentative D call TRBD2 (5 bases). Germline lookup yields CDR1 SGHNT and CDR2 YENEEA. The CDR3 totals 13 residues. V lost 5 bases and J 8 bases, leaving 13 bases between the germline ends. The CDR3 sequence is CASSAALGDEQFF. The CDR3 nucleotides read TGTGCCAGCAGCGCGGCCCTCGGGGATGAGCAGTTCTTC.

J is TRBJ2-2 and V is TRBV7-2, with D hard to call. CDR1 is SGHTA, CDR2 FQGNSA, per germline. The CDR3 is 16 residues long. Trimming removed 4 bases from V and 0 bases from J, with 12 bases in between. The CDR3 DNA sequence: TGTGCCAGCAGCTCCAACAGCCGAACGAACACCGGGGAGCTGTTTTTT. This translates into CASSSNSRTNTGELFF.

This clone was seen more than once but under ten times. This rearrangement joins TRBV7-3 to TRBJ2-1; no clear D gene. There are 13 residues in the CDR3. The V gene lost 5 bases and the J gene lost 6 bases, with 11 bases spanning the gap. Germline V gene sequence: CDR1 SGHTA, CDR2 FQGTGA. In DNA, the CDR3 is TGTGCCAGCAGCCTCAGCCTAGGCAATGAGCAGTTCTTC. Translated: CASSLSLGNEQFF.

The V gene is TRBV4-1, the J gene TRBJ2-3, with 7 bases fitting TRBD2. Germline V gene data show CDR1 as MGHRA and CDR2 as YSYEKL. Trimming removed 0 bases from V and 0 bases from J; junction bases left unmatched: 6. The CDR3 runs 17 residues. The DNA of the CDR3 is TGCGCCAGCAGCCAAGAAAGTCTAGCGGCTAGCACAGATACGCAGTATTTT. The encoded protein is CASSQESLAASTDTQYF.

The V and J genes are TRBV7-6 and TRBJ1-1; D is uncertain. The length of the CDR3 is 15 residues. Germline CDR1 reads SGHVS; CDR2 reads FNYEAQ. Deletions cut 5 bases from V and 1 base from J, with 14 bases between. The CDR3 nucleotides are TGTGCCAGCAGCCCCCGCGTGGGCGGGAACACTGAAGCTTTCTTT. Its protein product is CASSPRVGGNTEAFF.

This clone was recorded once. The V and J genes are TRBV4-2 and TRBJ2-1; TRBD2 might be the D (6 bases). Germline lookup yields CDR1 LGHNA and CDR2 YNFKEQ. Trimming left V 5 bases short and J 6 bases short, with 14 bases between. The CDR3 sequence is 14 residues long. The CDR3 sequence: CASSKRRESNEQFF. The CDR3 region has the DNA TGTGCCAGCAGCAAAAGACGGGAGTCCAATGAGCAGTTCTTC.

This clone occurred once. The V call is TRBV27, the J call TRBJ2-1; D is perhaps TRBD2 (5 bases). Trimming removed 5 bases from V and 5 bases from J, with 16 bases in between. The CDR3 sequence is 15 residues long. CDR1 is MNHEY and CDR2 is SMNVEV in the germline V gene (reference sequence). DNA of the CDR3: TGTGCCAGCAGTAGTCGGGGTACGGGCCACAATGAGCAGTTCTTC. Translating it yields CASSSRGTGHNEQFF.

The chain combines TRBV7-3 with TRBJ1-5, with 7 bases fitting TRBD1. Germline V gene sequence: CDR1 SGHTA, CDR2 FQGTGA. This CDR3 comprises 16 residues. V lost 5 bases, J lost 0 bases, and 7 bases stayed unmatched. The CDR3 loop is CASSADRDPSNQPQHF. Written as DNA, the CDR3 is TGTGCCAGCAGCGCCGACAGGGATCCTAGCAATCAGCCCCAGCATTTT. The variable domain in full, completed from reference TRBV7-3 and TRBJ1-5, reads GAGVSQTPSNKVTEKGKYVELRCDPISGHTALYWYRQSLGQGPEFLIYFQGTGAADDSGLPNDRFFAVRPEGSVSTLKIQRTERGDSAVYLCASSADRDPSNQPQHFGDGTRLSIL.

The chain joins TRBV29-1 to TRBJ2-7; D unresolved. CDR1 and CDR2 (germline): SQVTM, ANQGSEA. The CDR3 loop spans 11 amino acids. Trimming cost V 5 bases and J 6 bases, with 11 bases left between them. CDR3 sequence reads: CSVQSPGEQYF. Here the CDR3 DNA reads TGCAGCGTTCAATCCCCTGGCGAGCAGTACTTC.

This rearrangement joins TRBV6-5 to TRBJ2-2; D call uncertain. Germline CDR1 is MNHEY and CDR2 is SVGAGI. This CDR3 has 14 amino acids. Trimming took 6 bases from V and 6 from J, leaving 14 bases between them. CDR3 sequence: CASSPIVEAGELFF. In DNA form, the CDR3 reads TGTGCCAGCAGCCCTATAGTTGAGGCCGGGGAGCTGTTTTTT.

The chain recombines TRBV13 with TRBJ1-3, with D uncertain. Trimming pared 3 bases from V and 0 bases from J, leaving 6 bases between. This CDR3 comprises 14 residues. CDR1 is PRHDT, CDR2 FYEKMQ, per germline (reference sequence). DNA of the CDR3: TGTGCCAGCAGCTTGAGACCCTCTGGAAACACCATATATTTT. Its protein is CASSLRPSGNTIYF.

The chain links TRBV2 to TRBJ2-2; D is ambiguous. Germline CDR1 is SNHLY and CDR2 is FYNNEI. The V and J ends lost 8 bases and 6 bases respectively, with 13 bases between them. This CDR3 spans 13 amino acids. CDR3 sequence (DNA): TGTGCCAGCGGCGAAGAAGTTGCCGGGGAGCTGTTTTTT. Amino acids: CASGEEVAGELFF.

The V call is TRBV9, the J call TRBJ1-2; 7 nucleotides align to TRBD1. Germline V gives CDR1 SGDLS, CDR2 YYNGEE. This CDR3 spans 15 amino acids. Trimming at V came to 6 bases and at J to 4 bases, leaving 12 bases not matched to a gene. CDR3 amino acids: CASKSSLGTAYGYTF. CDR3 bases: TGTGCCAGCAAATCTTCGTTGGGGACAGCCTATGGCTACACCTTC.

This clone was seen a handful of times. The V call is TRBV2, the J call TRBJ1-5; no clear D. Trimming cost V 8 bases and J 0 bases, with 11 bases left between them. CDR1 is SNHLY, CDR2 FYNNEI, per germline. This CDR3 comprises 14 residues. CDR3 in DNA: TGTGCCAGCTGTCGAAGGAATAGCAATCAGCCCCAGCATTTT. It is translated as CASCRRNSNQPQHF.

This rearrangement joins TRBV7-2 to TRBJ2-1, with TRBD2 matching 8 bases. The CDR3 length is 15 residues. Per germline, CDR1 SGHTA and CDR2 FQGNSA. V was clipped by 0 bases and J by 4 bases; unmatched bases: 2. CDR3 region: CASSLATSVYNEQFF. The CDR3 DNA is TGTGCCAGCAGCTTAGCGACTAGCGTATACAATGAGCAGTTCTTC.

V and J are TRBV7-9 and TRBJ2-7; 7 nucleotides agree with TRBD1. Germline CDR1 and CDR2: SEHNR and FQNEAQ (reference sequence). Germline trimming cut 3 bases from V and 0 bases from J; bases unmatched to any gene: 5. The CDR3 runs to 15 residues. The CDR3, as DNA: TGTGCCAGCAGCTTCCGACAGGGTCACTCCTACGAGCAGTACTTC. Translated: CASSFRQGHSYEQYF. The variable domain in full, with the rest retrieved from reference TRBV7-9 and TRBJ2-7, is DTGVSQNPRHKITKRGQNVTFRCDPISEHNRLYWYRQTLGQGPEFLTYFQNEAQLEKSRLLSDRFSAERPKGSFSTLEIQRTEQGDSAMYLCASSFRQGHSYEQYFGPGTRLTVT.

The chain links TRBV30 to TRBJ2-7; no clear D gene. Per germline, CDR1 GTSNPN and CDR2 SVGIG (reference sequence). This CDR3 has 13 amino acids. V was trimmed by 4 bases and J by 0 bases, leaving 10 bases between them. Written as DNA, the CDR3 is TGTGCCTGGAAGGAACAGAACTCCTACGAGCAGTACTTC. Translated: CAWKEQNSYEQYF.

The chain links TRBV30 to TRBJ2-2, with 9 nucleotides matching TRBD1. Germline V CDR1 and CDR2: GTSNPN, SVGIG (reference sequence). Trimming removed 2 bases from V and 1 base from J; junction bases left unmatched: 2. The CDR3 runs 15 residues. For the CDR3, the DNA is TGTGCCTGGAGTCTGGACAGGGGGAACACCGGGGAGCTGTTTTTT. This encodes CAWSLDRGNTGELFF.

The V gene is TRBV10-2, the J gene TRBJ1-5, with TRBD1 matching over 10 bases. Germline values: CDR1 WSHSY, CDR2 SAAADI. This CDR3 has 13 residues. The V gene end was trimmed by 4 bases and the J gene end by 7 bases; junction bases not matched to a gene: 1. CDR3 bases: TGCGCCAGCAGTGGGGACAGGGGCCAGCCCCAGCATTTT. It encodes CASSGDRGQPQHF.

V usage is TRBV2 and J usage is TRBJ1-2; D gene uncertain. Trimming shortened V by 10 bases and J by 5 bases, and 14 bases separated the two germline ends. The CDR3 extends over 12 amino acids. Looked up from germline, CDR1 is SNHLY and CDR2 is FYNNEI. CDR3 in amino acids: CATRSGFYGYTF. The CDR3 coding sequence is TGTGCCACCAGATCGGGTTTTTATGGCTACACCTTC.

The J gene is TRBJ2-3, the V gene TRBV7-2; TRBD1 matches 7 bases. CDR1 is SGHTA and CDR2 is FQGNSA in the germline V gene. The CDR3 is made up of 14 amino acids. V shed 4 bases, J shed 3 bases, and the junction held 4 bases outside the gene matches. In nucleotides, the CDR3 is TGTGCCAGCAGCTCCGAGACAGGGACAGATACGCAGTATTTT. Amino acids: CASSSETGTDTQYF.

J is TRBJ2-7 and V is TRBV6-5; the match to TRBD2 covers 14 bases. The V and J ends lost 6 bases and 7 bases, in that order; junction bases with no gene match: 8. This CDR3 region has 15 residues. CDR1 is MNHEY and CDR2 is SVGAGI in the germline V gene. The CDR3 region is CASRHAGLAGEEQYF. DNA of the CDR3: TGTGCCAGCAGGCACGCGGGACTAGCGGGAGAAGAGCAGTACTTC.

The CDR3 loop reads CASRWESSYNSPLHF. The CDR3 nucleotides are TGCGCCAGCCGATGGGAGAGCTCCTATAATTCACCCCTCCACTTT. The chain couples TRBV4-1 to TRBJ1-6; D gene ambiguous. Germline lookup yields CDR1 MGHRA and CDR2 YSYEKL. Trimming left V 8 bases short and J 0 bases short, with 11 bases between. This CDR3 region has 15 residues.

This chain uses TRBV28 with TRBJ1-4; a weak D match, TRBD1 (5 bases). Between the trimmed V and J ends, which lost 2 bases and 8 bases, there was a span of 12 bases. Germline lookup yields CDR1 MDHEN and CDR2 SYDVKM. This CDR3 is built from 14 residues. Here the CDR3 reads CASSLGQGKEKLFF. The CDR3 nucleotides are TGTGCCAGCAGTTTAGGTCAGGGTAAGGAAAAACTGTTTTTT.